The 23 T cell receptor beta chains below were found in one sample sequenced in a study of early T cells in non-severe SARS-CoV-2 infection. TCRdb passed the 5' RACE reads through MiXCR, listing each CDR3 protein once. The data contain 25,000 to 40,000 distinct CDR3 sequences, 4% to 5% of them singletons. The sample comprised whole blood. The receptors here all came from an adult who was a healthcare worker with PCR-confirmed SARS-CoV-2 infection or an uninfected control (not recorded which).

This chain joins TRBV7-8 and TRBJ1-6, with TRBD1 matching over 10 bases. The CDR3 is 16 residues long. J lost 7 bases, V lost 5 bases, and 8 bases had no gene match. The germline gives CDR1 SGHVS, CDR2 FQNEAQ. CDR3 in amino acids: CASSPRDRGGNSPLHF. The CDR3 nucleotides read TGTGCCAGCAGCCCGAGGGACAGGGGAGGCAATTCACCCCTCCACTTT.

This clonotype was seen repeatedly, ten times or more. CDR3 loop: CASSYTSGSPYEQYF. CDR3 in DNA: TGTGCCAGCAGTTACACCTCAGGGTCCCCCTACGAGCAGTACTTC. This sequence joins TRBV6-5 and TRBJ2-7; a possible D gene is TRBD1 (5 bases). The germline V gene encodes CDR1 MNHEY and CDR2 SVGAGI. Trimming left V 2 bases short and J 2 bases short, with 13 bases between. The CDR3 consists of 15 residues.

This clonotype has a count of ten or more. This chain uses TRBV30 with TRBJ1-4; weak D call: TRBD1 (6 bases). CDR3 length: 12 amino acids. Germline V gene data show CDR1 as GTSNPN and CDR2 as SVGIG (reference sequence). V was pared by 0 bases and J by 10 bases, with 9 bases between. CDR3 nucleotides: TGTGCCTGGAGTGTCGGCAGGGGAAAACTGTTTTTT. Translating gives CAWSVGRGKLFF.

This rearrangement joins TRBV2 to TRBJ2-6; 8 positions agree with TRBD1. The CDR3 sequence is 15 residues long. Germline V gene lookup returns CDR1 SNHLY and CDR2 FYNNEI. V was pared by 11 bases and J by 0 bases, with 6 bases of the junction left unmatched. CDR3 DNA sequence: TGTGCCTCACTCGGACAGGGCTCTGGGGCCAACGTCCTGACTTTC. Amino acids: CASLGQGSGANVLTF.

Many counts were recorded for this clonotype. This rearrangement joins TRBV9 to TRBJ2-7, with D uncertain. V lost 3 bases to trimming and J lost 1 base, with 11 bases between them. CDR1 is SGDLS, CDR2 YYNGEE, per germline. This CDR3 is 14 amino acids long. CDR3 coding DNA: TGTGCCAGCAGCGCTGGCTGGGAATCCTACGAGCAGTACTTC. This encodes CASSAGWESYEQYF.

This clonotype came up a few times. This chain connects TRBV27 to TRBJ2-7; TRBD2 agrees at 11 bases. Germline lookup yields CDR1 MNHEY and CDR2 SMNVEV (reference sequence). This CDR3 comprises 15 residues. The ends lost 1 base at V and 4 bases at J; junction bases unmatched: 3. CDR3 coding DNA: TGTGCCAGCAGTTTATTCGCTAGCGGGGGGTACGAGCAGTACTTC. This encodes CASSLFASGGYEQYF.

This clonotype turned up a few times. The CDR3 DNA reads as TGCAGTGCACCCGGACAGACTAAGAACTATGGCTACACCTTC. Its translation is CSAPGQTKNYGYTF. This chain uses TRBV20-1 with TRBJ1-2; D possibly corresponds to TRBD1 (6 bases). From germline, CDR1 is DFQATT and CDR2 SNEGSKA (reference sequence). This CDR3 is 14 amino acids long. Trimming stripped 6 bases from V and 2 bases from J, with 16 bases between.

This clonotype was counted between two and nine times. The CDR3 reads CATGDSGNTIYF. The CDR3 nucleotides read TGTGCCACCGGGGACTCTGGAAACACCATATATTTT. The V gene is TRBV10-3, the J gene TRBJ1-3; no clear D. The CDR3 contains 12 residues. Looked up from germline, CDR1 is ENHRY and CDR2 is SYGVKD. Between the trimmed V and J ends, which lost 10 bases and 0 bases, there was a span of 7 bases.

The rearrangement uses TRBV3-1 and TRBJ1-2; D gene unclear. CDR3 length: 13 residues. Trimming took off 4 bases at V and 2 bases at J, with 8 bases between the two ends. The V gene's germline CDR1 is LGHDT and CDR2 YNNKEL (reference sequence). DNA for the CDR3: TGTGCCAGCAGCCCCCTTCGAAACTATGGCTACACCTTC. It is translated as CASSPLRNYGYTF.

This clonotype has ten or more counts. CDR3 sequence: CASSYGGTGHPDTQYF. CDR3 DNA sequence: TGTGCCAGCAGTTACGGCGGGACAGGTCACCCAGATACGCAGTATTTT. V and J are TRBV6-6 and TRBJ2-3; 8 nucleotides agree with TRBD1. The CDR3 loop spans 16 amino acids. Trimming cost V 2 bases and J 4 bases; bases outside gene matches: 8. Germline assignment: CDR1 MNHNY and CDR2 SVGAGI (reference sequence).

This clonotype was found many times. J is TRBJ2-7 and V is TRBV7-2; D is undetermined. V gave up 1 base and J gave up 3 bases, with 13 bases separating them. The CDR3 is 15 residues long. Germline V gene data show CDR1 as SGHTA and CDR2 as FQGNSA. The CDR3 here is CASSLVSGPNYEQYF. Written as DNA, the CDR3 is TGTGCCAGCAGCTTAGTCTCCGGCCCGAACTACGAGCAGTACTTC.

The chain combines TRBV6-1 with TRBJ2-7; 10 nucleotides match TRBD2. After removal of 7 bases from V and 1 base from J, the junction contained 7 bases not matched to a gene. The germline V gene encodes CDR1 MNHNS and CDR2 SASEGT. This CDR3 is built from 15 residues. The CDR3 spells CASKQIAGGSYEQYF. The DNA for the CDR3 is TGTGCCAGCAAACAGATAGCGGGGGGTTCCTACGAGCAGTACTTC.

This clonotype was seen at least ten times. V is TRBV12-3 or TRBV12-4 and J is TRBJ1-3; D remains ambiguous. V lost 9 bases to trimming and J lost 2 bases, with 8 bases between them. The CDR3 covers 12 residues. The DNA of the CDR3 is TGTGCCAGTGGGCTTGCTGGAAACACCATATATTTT. Protein: CASGLAGNTIYF.

This clonotype was recorded many times. The chain uses TRBV7-3 and TRBJ1-4; the match to TRBD1 covers 7 bases. V shed 2 bases and J 7 bases; nucleotides not matched to a gene: 7. This CDR3 is built from 15 residues. Germline CDR1 SGHTA, CDR2 FQGTGA. CDR3 sequence (DNA): TGTGCCAGCAGCTTAGAAGGGGGCCTAGGTGAAAAACTGTTTTTT. Protein product: CASSLEGGLGEKLFF.

This clonotype was recorded a few times. The chain is built from TRBV10-2 and TRBJ1-1, with D perhaps matching TRBD1 (5 bases). CDR3 length equals 12 residues. Germline V lookup: CDR1 WSHSY, CDR2 SAAADI. With 2 bases removed from V and 7 bases from J, the gap between germline ends came to 8 bases. DNA of the CDR3: TGCGCCAGCAGTGAGGGGGGAATTGAAGCTTTCTTT. This translates into CASSEGGIEAFF.

In this sample, this clonotype turned up a few times. The chain couples TRBV6-2 or TRBV6-3 to TRBJ2-1; TRBD1 is a possible D gene (5 bases). Trimming took off 2 bases at V and 9 bases at J, with 20 bases between the two ends. Germline V gives CDR1 MNHEY, CDR2 SVGEGT. This CDR3 has 16 amino acids. CDR3 nucleotides: TGTGCCAGCAGTTACAATCAGGGATTGGCCGTGGGTGAGCAGTTCTTC. It specifies CASSYNQGLAVGEQFF.

The chain has TRBV20-1 and TRBJ2-1, with 8 bases that match TRBD2. The germline V gene encodes CDR1 DFQATT and CDR2 SNEGSKA (reference sequence). This CDR3 region has 13 residues. Trimming took 1 base from V and 12 from J; bases not matched to a gene: 8. This CDR3 reads CSARGEIAGLQFF. For the CDR3, the DNA is TGCAGTGCTAGAGGCGAGATAGCGGGGCTGCAGTTCTTC.

This clonotype appeared many times. This rearrangement joins TRBV4-1 to TRBJ2-7, with 8 bases identical to TRBD1. The V segment lost 4 bases and the J segment 2 bases; nucleotides outside the gene matches: 4. CDR3 length: 14 amino acids. Germline assignment: CDR1 MGHRA and CDR2 YSYEKL. CDR3 sequence reads: CASSPEDRAYEQYF. CDR3 nucleotides: TGCGCCAGCAGCCCCGAGGACAGGGCCTACGAGCAGTACTTC.

The V call is TRBV15, the J call TRBJ2-2; 11 nucleotides line up with TRBD1. CDR3 size: 16 residues. CDR1 and CDR2 from the germline V gene are LNHNV and YYDKDF (reference sequence). Unmatched junction bases numbered 6, after V lost 2 bases and J lost 7 bases. This CDR3 is CATSRRGQGAGGELFF. The DNA of the CDR3 is TGTGCCACCAGCAGACGAGGACAGGGGGCAGGCGGGGAGCTGTTTTTT. Together with reference TRBV15 and TRBJ2-2, the CDR3 gives the full variable domain: DAMVIQNPRYQVTQFGKPVTLSCSQTLNHNVMYWYQQKSSQAPKLLFHYYDKDFNNEADTPDNFQSRRPNTSFCFLDIRSPGLGDTAMYLCATSRRGQGAGGELFFGEGSRLTVL.

This clonotype was seen ten or more times. The V call is TRBV11-2, the J call TRBJ2-7; TRBD2 matches at 7 bases. This CDR3 is built from 12 residues. With V trimmed by 1 base and J by 6 bases, 0 bases remained unmatched. Germline CDR1 and CDR2: SGHAT and FQNNGV. The CDR3 reads CASSLGGGEQYF. The CDR3, as DNA: TGTGCCAGCAGCTTAGGGGGGGGCGAGCAGTACTTC.

The gene calls are TRBV20-1 and TRBJ2-2, with D maybe TRBD2 (6 bases). CDR3 size: 15 residues. V was trimmed by 6 bases and J by 0 bases, leaving 14 bases between them. Germline CDR1 is DFQATT and CDR2 is SNEGSKA (reference sequence). Written as DNA, the CDR3 is TGCAGTGCATACCCCGCGGGGACGAACACCGGGGAGCTGTTTTTT. Its translation is CSAYPAGTNTGELFF.

Only a few counts were recorded for this clonotype. The V and J genes are TRBV28 and TRBJ1-4; D not resolved. Germline values: CDR1 MDHEN, CDR2 SYDVKM. V was cut by 4 bases and J by 6 bases, with 6 bases left in between. This CDR3 region has 12 residues. Written as DNA, the CDR3 is TGTGCCAGCAGTTCCCGAGATGAAAAACTGTTTTTT. This gives the protein CASSSRDEKLFF.

The table lists this clonotype with a few counts. The chain employs TRBV19 and TRBJ2-7; 9 positions agree with TRBD2. V trimming: 8 bases; J trimming: 8 bases; junction bases outside the gene matches: 16. The CDR3 totals 15 residues. Germline-derived CDR1 and CDR2 are LNHDA and SQIVND (reference sequence). CDR3 sequence reads: CASRGASGAREKQYF. Written as DNA, the CDR3 is TGTGCCAGTCGAGGGGCTAGCGGGGCCCGAGAGAAGCAGTACTTC.